This TCR beta chain was identified during a study of cytomegalovirus exposure and HLA in healthy donors. For the study at large: A subsequent analysis stated that the 120 validation repertoires were run on the same platform as the approximately 710 first-cohort repertoires.

Germline V gene data show CDR1 as MDHEN and CDR2 as SYDVKM. J gave up 7 bases and V 6 bases, and 9 bases lay outside the gene matches. The CDR3 has 13 residues. Only in-frame clones appear in the TCRdb table, and some are missing; sequencing was by immunoSEQ multiplex PCR. This table holds about 110,000 clones, about 90% found once. Points from the study as a whole: It was reportedly the case that the classifier diagnosed cytomegalovirus status with high specificity and sensitivity. The study designated roughly 160 TCR beta chains cytomegalovirus-associated.

The donors were in the approximately 130-subject validation cohort; that cohort was separate from the roughly 730-subject first cohort. Comment on this clone: What it recognizes is unknown.

The clonotype was recovered from a woman aged 18-29 years in good health and CMV-seronegative. The V call is TRBV28, the J call TRBJ2-7; 7 bases are shared with TRBD2. The sample consisted of PBMCs. DNA for the CDR3: TGTGCCAGCAGGCCGAGCGGGATAGGAGAGCAGTACTTC. Translated, it gives CASRPSGIGEQYF.